These 15 T cell receptor beta chains originate from one sample sequenced in a study of blood T cells in healthy people across ages. The use of a sample-barcoded 5' primer and a J-beta primer mix characterized a second PCR of about 7 to 12 cycles. In TCRdb, the 5' RACE reads were re-called with MiXCR into one record per CDR3 protein. This table has about 780,000 distinct CDR3 sequences, roughly 26% appearing once. This same sample was also part of a study on T cells of mothers and their children.

Sequenced sample: blood. The receptors stem from a boy under 18 in good health.

The genes are TRBV7-1 and TRBJ2-1; 9 nucleotides align to TRBD2. TRBV7-1 belongs to the ORF category, with a function that is uncertain. The CDR3 runs to 15 residues. V lost 3 bases, J lost 6 bases, and 6 bases stayed unmatched. The CDR3 loop reads CASSSLSGGPNEQFF. For the CDR3, the DNA is TGTGCCAGCAGCTCCCTTAGCGGGGGCCCCAATGAGCAGTTCTTC.

The chain joins TRBV7-9 to TRBJ2-5; D unclear. The end of the DNA fits TRBJ2-7 better, so the J call may be wrong. The CDR3 totals 14 residues. Per the germline V gene, CDR1 is SEHNR and CDR2 is FQNEAQ (reference sequence). The CDR3 spells CASSALGSSDEQYF. The CDR3 DNA sequence: TGTGCCAGCAGCGCCCTGGGGTCTAGTGACGAGCAGTACTTC.

CDR3 loop: CASSQDRTGTGNTGELFF. The CDR3 nucleotides read TGCGCCAGCAGCCAAGATAGGACCGGGACAGGTAACACCGGGGAGCTGTTTTTT. This chain uses TRBV4-1 with TRBJ2-2; 8 bases agree with TRBD1. Germline CDR1 and CDR2: MGHRA and YSYEKL. The CDR3 totals 18 residues. V lost 0 bases to trimming and J lost 2 bases; unmatched junction nucleotides: 8.

Notes on this clonotype: An end of the junction differs from the germline gene, which may be a read error. The chain combines TRBV2 with TRBJ2-5; no reliable D call. The DNA end is a closer match to TRBJ2-7, so the J assignment may be wrong. CDR1 and CDR2 (germline): SNHLY, FYNNEI. CDR3 size: 14 residues. The CDR3 DNA follows: TGTGCCAGCAGTGACCAAGGGCCCTCCTGCGAGCAGTACTTC. Protein product: CASSDQGPSCEQYF.

This clonotype appeared a few times. The chain links TRBV29-1 to TRBJ2-3, with D hard to call. The CDR3 totals 13 residues. Trimming stripped 6 bases from V and 5 bases from J, with 15 bases between. From germline, CDR1 is SQVTM and CDR2 ANQGSEA. The CDR3 DNA is TGCAGCGTCGGCCAATACTCCCGAGATACGCAGTATTTT. This encodes CSVGQYSRDTQYF.

This clonotype turned up a few times. The chain recombines TRBV29-1 with TRBJ2-5; possible D gene TRBD2, 6 bases. Trimming took off 3 bases at V and 1 base at J, with 9 bases between the two ends. The V gene's germline CDR1 is SQVTM and CDR2 ANQGSEA. The CDR3 has 13 residues. The CDR3 coding sequence is TGCAGCGTTGACCGGGACTTCCAAGAGACCCAGTACTTC. Its protein is CSVDRDFQETQYF.

V and J are TRBV10-1 and TRBJ2-5; D may be TRBD2 (6 bases). V was shortened by 5 bases and J by 5 bases, with 18 bases between the two germline ends. The V gene's germline CDR1 is WNHNN and CDR2 SYGVQD (reference sequence). The CDR3 consists of 15 residues. DNA of the CDR3: TGCGCCAGCAGTCGCGGGGTGGCGGGTCAGGAGACCCAGTACTTC. It encodes CASSRGVAGQETQYF.

The chain uses TRBV12-3 or TRBV12-4 and TRBJ1-2; D is uncertain. The CDR3 loop spans 15 amino acids. Trimming removed 3 bases at V and 8 bases at J, with 19 bases between. In DNA form, the CDR3 reads TGTGCCAGCAGTTTGGCGCGGGCAGGCGGAGGCGGCTACACCTTC. It is translated as CASSLARAGGGGYTF.

The chain employs TRBV12-3 or TRBV12-4 and TRBJ2-3; 12 bases are a match to TRBD1. The V gene end was trimmed by 7 bases and the J gene end by 6 bases; junction bases not matched to a gene: 14. This CDR3 region has 17 residues. CDR3 sequence (DNA): TGTGCCAGCACTAAGGGACAGGGGGCTGCCGGAGGGGATACGCAGTATTTT. Residues: CASTKGQGAAGGDTQYF.

The rearrangement joins TRBV7-9 to TRBJ1-5, with a tentative D call TRBD1 (6 bases). Germline assignment: CDR1 SEHNR and CDR2 FQNEAQ (reference sequence). This CDR3 is built from 17 residues. The V gene lost 1 base and the J gene lost 3 bases, with 16 bases spanning the gap. CDR3 protein: CASSLGTVYTPNQPQHF. CDR3 bases: TGTGCCAGCAGCTTAGGGACAGTCTATACCCCCAATCAGCCCCAGCATTTT.

In this sample, this clonotype turned up a few times. The rearrangement uses TRBV7-9 and TRBJ2-3, with TRBD1 as a possible D gene (6 bases). CDR1 is SEHNR, CDR2 FQNEAQ, per germline (reference sequence). V gave up 6 bases and J gave up 0 bases, with 13 bases separating them. The CDR3 extends over 15 amino acids. CDR3 coding DNA: TGTGCCAGCAGTTCCAGACAGGAGAGCACAGATACGCAGTATTTT. Protein sequence: CASSSRQESTDTQYF.

This clonotype was picked up many times. This sequence joins TRBV29-1 and TRBJ2-6; no clear D. V lost 4 bases and J lost 0, with 7 bases in between. In germline, CDR1 is SQVTM, CDR2 ANQGSEA. The CDR3 extends over 14 amino acids. CDR3 coding DNA: TGCAGCGTTGCAGTCGACTCTGGGGCCAACGTCCTGACTTTC. It specifies CSVAVDSGANVLTF.

The chain recombines TRBV5-1 with TRBJ1-2; 8 bases are shared with TRBD1. Germline V CDR1 and CDR2: SGHRS, YFSETQ. After removal of 1 base from V and 6 bases from J, the junction contained 11 bases not matched to a gene. This CDR3 contains 16 residues. The CDR3 reads CASSLPRGDRSDGYTF. The DNA of the CDR3 is TGCGCCAGCAGCTTGCCCCGGGGGGACAGGTCGGATGGCTACACCTTC.

This clonotype showed up just once. The chain recombines TRBV27 with TRBJ1-1; 7 positions agree with TRBD1. The CDR3 consists of 13 residues. Germline lookup yields CDR1 MNHEY and CDR2 SMNVEV (reference sequence). With V trimmed by 6 bases and J by 7 bases, 8 bases remained unmatched. Here the CDR3 reads CASSHRGRSEAFF. The CDR3 DNA is TGTGCCAGCAGCCACAGGGGACGTAGTGAAGCTTTCTTT.

The chain uses TRBV15 and TRBJ2-2; D not certain. The germline gives CDR1 LNHNV, CDR2 YYDKDF (reference sequence). Trimming stripped 1 base from V and 0 bases from J, with 6 bases between. The CDR3 runs to 15 residues. DNA for the CDR3: TGTGCCACCAGCAGAGGACGGACGAACACCGGGGAGCTGTTTTTT. The encoded protein is CATSRGRTNTGELFF.